Below, 7 T cell receptor beta chains from the same sample are listed, as sequenced in a study of cytomegalovirus exposure and HLA in healthy donors. Clones were sequenced by immunoSEQ multiplex PCR, and TCRdb holds only the in-frame ones, with some missing. The data hold some 120,000 clones, with 88% observed a single time. The sequenced sample was PBMCs. The receptors were gathered from a man aged 25 to 40 in good health and CMV-seronegative.

This clone showed up many times. This sequence joins TRBV6-4 and TRBJ2-3; 9 nucleotides align to TRBD2. The germline gives CDR1 MRHNA, CDR2 SNTAGT. The CDR3 sequence is 14 residues long. V was pared by 8 bases and J by 4 bases, with 7 bases of the junction left unmatched. The CDR3 spells CASSEREAPDTQYF. The CDR3 region has the DNA TGTGCCAGCTCCGAGCGGGAGGCCCCAGATACGCAGTATTTT.

CDR3 sequence (DNA): TGTGCCAGCAGCTTTGGGACAGGGCGGTACGAGCAGTACTTC. As protein: CASSFGTGRYEQYF. The chain recombines TRBV7-2 with TRBJ2-7; 9 nucleotides line up with TRBD1. Unmatched junction bases numbered 4, after V lost 3 bases and J lost 4 bases. Germline CDR1 reads SGHTA; CDR2 reads FQGNSA. This CDR3 is 14 amino acids long.

This clone came up once. CDR3 sequence (DNA): TGTGCCAGCAAAGGAGGCAGACTTAATCAGCCCCAGCATTTT. Its protein is CASKGGRLNQPQHF. The V and J genes are TRBV2 and TRBJ1-5; no clear D. Trimming pared 7 bases from V and 4 bases from J, leaving 14 bases between. This CDR3 region has 14 residues. CDR1 and CDR2 (germline): SNHLY, FYNNEI. The complete variable domain, with remaining parts taken from reference TRBV2 and TRBJ1-5, reads EPEVTQTPSHQVTQMGQEVILRCVPISNHLYFYWYRQILGQKVEFLVSFYNNEISEKSEIFDDQFSVERPDGSNFTLKIRSTKLEDSAMYFCASKGGRLNQPQHFGDGTRLSIL.

The chain recombines TRBV6-5 with TRBJ2-2; D gene uncertain. CDR1 is MNHEY and CDR2 is SVGAGI in the germline V gene. The CDR3 runs 14 residues. The V end was cut by 0 bases, the J end by 6 bases, with 8 bases between. The CDR3 region is CASSYSSIPGELFF. The CDR3 DNA sequence: TGTGCCAGCAGTTACTCGAGTATACCCGGGGAGCTGTTTTTT.

The chain has TRBV5-3 and TRBJ2-1; 8 bases are a match to TRBD2. TRBV5-3 falls under the ORF class, with uncertain function. The length of the CDR3 is 18 residues. The V segment lost 0 bases and the J segment 5 bases; nucleotides outside the gene matches: 13. The CDR3 bases are TGTGCCAGAAGCTTGGGCCTAGCGGGTGCTACCTACCACAATGAGCAGTTCTTC. This codes for CARSLGLAGATYHNEQFF.

This clone appeared a single time. The chain is built from TRBV19 and TRBJ2-7; 9 positions agree with TRBD2. This CDR3 comprises 16 residues. The germline gives CDR1 LNHDA, CDR2 SQIVND (reference sequence). J was trimmed by 2 bases and V by 5 bases; bases with no gene match: 10. The CDR3 reads CASSPYSGSPPYEQYF. In DNA, the CDR3 is TGTGCCAGTAGTCCCTATAGCGGGAGCCCCCCCTACGAGCAGTACTTC.

V and J are TRBV4-1 and TRBJ2-1, with TRBD1 identical over 9 bases. The CDR3 extends over 17 amino acids. Germline V CDR1 and CDR2: MGHRA, YSYEKL. V lost 4 bases, J lost 7 bases, and 14 bases stayed unmatched. CDR3 protein: CASSLRGPGTGNNEQFF. For the CDR3, the DNA is TGCGCCAGCAGCCTAAGGGGGCCCGGGACAGGGAATAATGAGCAGTTCTTC.